The source of this T cell receptor (beta chain) is a study of neoadjuvant nivolumab and ipilimumab in lung cancer. Study details: Patients got nivolumab 3 mg/kg on days 1, 15 and 29; combination added ipilimumab 1 mg/kg day 1.

Regarding the study as a whole: TCR richness and clonality were higher in tumors than adjacent uninvolved lung. Pathologic regression was not significantly tied to TCR clonality.

Details on this clone: Its antigen is undetermined.

The V segment lost 0 bases and the J segment 5 bases; nucleotides outside the gene matches: 4. The CDR3 spans 15 residues. CDR1 SGDLS and CDR2 YYNGEE come from the germline V gene. The repertoire was sequenced with immunoSEQ multiplex PCR; TCRdb's copy has only in-frame clones and lacks some. The data show more than 15,000 clones, with roughly 79% seen just once and around 10% held by the top ten. V and J are TRBV9 and TRBJ2-7, with 11 bases fitting TRBD1. The source is an adult with non-small cell lung cancer. Sequencing was performed on tumor tissue, taken after neoadjuvant nivolumab, alone or with ipilimumab, at or shortly before surgery. CDR3: CASSVEGTGGNEQYF. The CDR3 nucleotides read TGTGCCAGCAGCGTAGAAGGGACAGGGGGAAACGAGCAGTACTTC.